This T cell receptor (beta chain) is drawn from a study of blood T cell repertoires in COVID-19 (TCRdb year 2020). In terms of the full investigation: Collaborator samples came from the United States, Italy and Spain and covered acute and convalescent phases of COVID-19. A de-identified subject ID, COVID-19 status, age in years and sex were almost always included in the sample metadata. Deeply sampled blood TCRbeta repertoires from subjects exposed to, actively infected with, or recovered from COVID-19 were included in the dataset. The material from the prospective study consisted of cDNA or gDNA derived from T cells, B-cell-depleted T cells, or PBMCs. The repertoires were made available in a free public database intended to serve as a resource for research on the immune response to SARS-CoV-2. Where HLA class I and class II types were available, the types were taken from metadata supplied by the sample provider, not from assay-based typing. Samples came from the ongoing ImmuneRACE study (first 160 participants) plus 1,254 subjects from 6 global collaborators. The research as a whole found: How much clinical and demographic metadata was included differed by source and by participant, and the metadata was provided uncurated.

On this clone: Its specific antigen is unknown. No much larger clonotype is one base removed from it; base qualities were not supplied.

CDR1 and CDR2 are read off the germline V gene as SGHAT and FQNNGV. Inclusive of the bounding cysteine and phenylalanine, the CDR3 is 15 residues long. The only DNA kept is the CDR3, 45 bases in frame from the first base. Trimming at the junction amounts to 5 bases on V and 4 bases on J, and the germline ends lie 18 bases apart. In the prospective study, participants were about 18 to 90 years old, resided in approximately 22 geographic areas of the United States, and were enrolled through a virtual design. In the prospective study, cohorts were assigned on the basis of participant-reported clinical history obtained from a screening survey and a study questionnaire. Exposed participants were defined as having been in contact with someone with a PCR-confirmed or clinician-diagnosed COVID-19 case within 2 weeks of study entry. Each participant in the prospective study had whole blood, serum and a nasopharyngeal or oropharyngeal swab collected by mobile phlebotomists. Participants in the prospective study had the option to provide additional blood draws and questionnaires over a 2-month period. Before DNA extraction, blood samples from the prospective study were shipped at room temperature or frozen.

TCRbeta CDR3 regions were amplified from genomic DNA by means of the immunoSEQ Assay, a bias-controlled multiplex PCR. The paper's data handling went like this. The number of nucleated cells in each sample was estimated by amplification of reference gene primers within the assay. To quantify the absolute abundance of each unique TCRbeta CDR3 rearrangement, sequence reads were collapsed and filtered. For each sample, productive Simpson clonality was calculated as the square root of Simpson's diversity index across productive rearrangements. TCRdb mirrors the immuneACCESS table, restricted to in-frame sequences. Some clones are absent from its copies; in checked studies, under half trace to an unresolved V gene, and the reason for the others is unknown. D and trimming were read from the DNA, whereas the V and J calls and clone size are those reported in that table. The table for this sample lists some 190,000 clones; 60% to 80% of them were counted only once. The leading ten clones occupy over 13% of the sample.

The sequence joins TRBV11-2 to TRBJ2-7; TRBD2 is possibly the D segment (6 matching bases). Input material: PBMCs or T cells enriched from blood (not recorded which). The sequence was collected from a man aged 55 to 70 who had been exposed to COVID-19. CDR3 sequence: CASSTSAGGPYEQYF. The sequenced DNA is TGTGCCAGCAGCACCTCCGCCGGGGGTCCGTACGAGCAGTACTTC.